Below are 28 T cell receptor beta chains sequenced from a single sample in a study of T-cell memory formation after mild COVID-19. Each CDR3 protein is one row after TCRdb ran MiXCR on the 5' RACE reads. Of under 600,000 distinct CDR3 sequences in the sample, about 20% are singletons; the top ten hold approximately 8%. The sequencing input was PBMCs or a T cell subset sorted from them (not recorded which). These receptor sequences come from an adult woman who had mild COVID-19 (a few samples of this study predate the infection). Cell type and time point are not known.

This clonotype was seen more than once but under ten times. The V call is TRBV13, the J call TRBJ2-7, with TRBD1 matching over 9 bases. CDR3 length: 16 amino acids. Germline values: CDR1 PRHDT, CDR2 FYEKMQ (reference sequence). With 2 bases clipped from V and 4 bases from J, the junction kept 9 bases outside the gene matches. The CDR3 protein is CASSLNGQGIAYEQYF. CDR3 in DNA: TGTGCCAGCAGCTTAAACGGACAGGGGATTGCATACGAGCAGTACTTC.

The sample holds a few counts of this clonotype. An end of the junction does not agree with germline; a read error may underlie this. This chain links TRBV4-1 with TRBJ2-1, with 7 bases that match TRBD1. Germline V CDR1 and CDR2: MGHRA, YSYEKL. The CDR3 is 14 amino acids. CDR3 in DNA: TGCGCCAGCAGTCAAGGGGACAGTCACAGCAGGGAGTTCTTC. Translation: CASSQGDSHSREFF.

A few counts support this clonotype. The chain has TRBV29-1 and TRBJ2-3; 7 nucleotides align to TRBD1. CDR1 is SQVTM and CDR2 is ANQGSEA in the germline V gene. This CDR3 spans 15 amino acids. V lost 4 bases and J lost 2; bases outside the gene matches: 9. CDR3 residues: CSVAETGLFTDTQYF. Here the CDR3 DNA reads TGCAGCGTTGCCGAGACAGGGCTGTTCACAGATACGCAGTATTTT.

This clonotype was seen repeatedly, ten times or more. The chain links TRBV20-1 to TRBJ2-7; D unresolved. The CDR3 has 13 amino acids. V was shortened by 1 base and J by 4 bases, with 11 bases between the two germline ends. Germline V lookup: CDR1 DFQATT, CDR2 SNEGSKA (reference sequence). This CDR3 is CSARGSYIYEQYF. The CDR3 nucleotides are TGCAGTGCTAGAGGGTCCTACATTTACGAGCAGTACTTC.

This clonotype showed up just a few times. The CDR3 loop reads CASSQPGRKQETQYF. CDR3 bases: TGCGCCAGCAGCCAACCGGGACGGAAACAAGAGACCCAGTACTTC. This chain links TRBV4-1 with TRBJ2-5; TRBD1 or TRBD2 may be the D gene (5 bases each). The CDR3 covers 15 residues. Germline V gives CDR1 MGHRA, CDR2 YSYEKL. V was pared by 2 bases and J by 2 bases, with 12 bases between.

This chain links TRBV29-1 with TRBJ2-7; 9 bases map to TRBD1. Germline V lookup: CDR1 SQVTM, CDR2 ANQGSEA. The CDR3 covers 14 residues. With V trimmed by 2 bases and J by 3 bases, 5 bases remained unmatched. The CDR3 here is CSVESGQGFYEQYF. CDR3 in DNA: TGCAGCGTTGAAAGCGGACAGGGGTTCTACGAGCAGTACTTC.

This chain joins TRBV5-1 and TRBJ1-3; the D gene is possibly TRBD1 (6 bases). Germline values: CDR1 SGHRS, CDR2 YFSETQ. This CDR3 has 19 residues. With 4 bases removed from V and 0 bases from J, the gap between germline ends came to 23 bases. The CDR3 DNA follows: TGCGCCAGCAGCGAGGGGGGTGATTGGGCCCGTCTCTCTGGAAACACCATATATTTT. Protein: CASSEGGDWARLSGNTIYF. The complete variable domain, with remaining parts taken from reference TRBV5-1 and TRBJ1-3, reads KAGVTQTPRYLIKTRGQQVTLSCSPISGHRSVSWYQQTPGQGLQFLFEYFSETQRNKGNFPGRFSGRQFSNSRSEMNVSTLELGDSALYLCASSEGGDWARLSGNTIYFGEGSWLTVV.

The sample holds many counts of this clonotype. The rearrangement uses TRBV19 and TRBJ1-2; a weak D match, TRBD1 (6 bases). CDR3 length: 13 amino acids. The V end lost 10 bases, the J end lost 4 bases, and 16 bases lay between the germline ends. From germline, CDR1 is LNHDA and CDR2 SQIVND (reference sequence). Here the CDR3 reads CATTRRGFYGYTF. The CDR3 bases are TGTGCCACAACTAGGAGGGGGTTCTATGGCTACACCTTC.

V usage is TRBV9 and J usage is TRBJ1-1, with unresolved D. Trimming took 0 bases from V and 4 from J, leaving 13 bases between them. The V gene's germline CDR1 is SGDLS and CDR2 YYNGEE. This CDR3 is built from 15 residues. CDR3 region: CASSVEPGQATEAFF. The CDR3 nucleotides are TGTGCCAGCAGCGTAGAGCCGGGTCAGGCCACTGAAGCTTTCTTT.

J is TRBJ1-2 and V is TRBV6-6, with D uncertain. The germline CDR1 and CDR2 sequences are MNHNY and SVGAGI (reference sequence). The CDR3 has 18 amino acids. The germline V and J ends were trimmed by 2 bases and 4 bases, with 23 bases remaining between them. The DNA for the CDR3 is TGTGCCAGCAGTTACCCACACACTGCGGGGTGGGCCCCCTATGGCTACACCTTC. Its translation is CASSYPHTAGWAPYGYTF.

The chain is built from TRBV3-1 and TRBJ2-1, with a weak D call TRBD2 (7 bases). This CDR3 has 14 amino acids. Germline CDR1 LGHDT, CDR2 YNNKEL (reference sequence). V lost 5 bases and J 2 bases, leaving 10 bases between the germline ends. The CDR3 coding sequence is TGTGCCAGCAGCGGGGGGGGCCCCTACAATGAGCAGTTCTTC. It yields the protein CASSGGGPYNEQFF.

This clonotype was observed a handful of times. The chain carries TRBV7-2 and TRBJ1-1; the D is unclear. This CDR3 contains 14 residues. Germline CDR1 SGHTA, CDR2 FQGNSA. V was trimmed by 6 bases and J by 3 bases, leaving 14 bases between them. CDR3 in amino acids: CASRPVVGHTEAFF. CDR3 in DNA: TGTGCCAGCAGGCCCGTAGTTGGCCACACTGAAGCTTTCTTT.

This chain connects TRBV12-3 or TRBV12-4 to TRBJ1-1; 11 bases fit TRBD1. The CDR3 totals 12 residues. Trimming cost V 8 bases and J 11 bases; bases outside gene matches: 7. The CDR3 here is CASRGDRGNAFF. CDR3 sequence (DNA): TGTGCCAGCCGGGGGGACAGGGGGAATGCTTTCTTT.

A few counts support this clonotype. V usage is TRBV5-1 and J usage is TRBJ2-2; 7 bases line up with TRBD1. This CDR3 is built from 17 residues. V lost 4 bases, J lost 3 bases, and 12 bases stayed unmatched. From germline, CDR1 is SGHRS and CDR2 YFSETQ. In nucleotides, the CDR3 is TGCGCCAGCAGCAGCTACAGGGGTGCGGAAGACACCGGGGAGCTGTTTTTT. The encoded protein is CASSSYRGAEDTGELFF.

This clonotype has a handful of counts. The chain carries TRBV5-1 and TRBJ2-5; 12 nucleotides line up with TRBD1. The CDR3 is 16 residues long. The germline V gene has CDR1 SGHRS and CDR2 YFSETQ. J gave up 4 bases and V 3 bases, and 7 bases lay outside the gene matches. CDR3: CASSSRDRGRGETQYF. The CDR3 DNA reads as TGCGCCAGCAGCTCCCGGGACAGGGGGCGCGGAGAGACCCAGTACTTC.

CDR3 sequence: CASSNRQRLGYTF. DNA of the CDR3: TGTGCCAGTAGTAACCGGCAGAGGCTCGGCTACACCTTC. The V call is TRBV19, the J call TRBJ1-2; D ambiguous. This CDR3 region has 13 residues. Germline V lookup: CDR1 LNHDA, CDR2 SQIVND (reference sequence). V was pared by 4 bases and J by 8 bases, with 14 bases between.

This clonotype was counted between two and nine times. The chain employs TRBV3-1 and TRBJ1-2; 7 bases are shared with TRBD1. This CDR3 has 14 amino acids. Trimming cost V 0 bases and J 12 bases; bases outside gene matches: 10. Germline V gene sequence: CDR1 LGHDT, CDR2 YNNKEL (reference sequence). The CDR3 loop is CASSQDPSTGTNTF. CDR3 sequence (DNA): TGTGCCAGCAGCCAAGATCCGTCGACAGGGACAAACACCTTC.

This clonotype has a handful of counts. V usage is TRBV24-1 and J usage is TRBJ2-5; 7 bases match TRBD1. V trimming: 2 bases; J trimming: 0 bases; junction bases outside the gene matches: 5. The CDR3 is 16 residues long. Germline V gene lookup returns CDR1 KGHDR and CDR2 SFDVKD. The CDR3 spells CATSDSGTVDQETQYF. CDR3 sequence (DNA): TGTGCCACCAGTGATTCGGGGACAGTGGACCAAGAGACCCAGTACTTC.

This clonotype came up a few times. V is TRBV30 and J is TRBJ1-1; possibly TRBD1 for D (5 bases). The CDR3 has 15 residues. Germline CDR1 is GTSNPN and CDR2 is SVGIG (reference sequence). V lost 4 bases, J lost 1 base, and 16 bases lay in between. The CDR3 coding sequence is TGTGCCTGGAATGAGGGGCTCCCTCGGAACACTGAAGCTTTCTTT. Translation gives CAWNEGLPRNTEAFF.

The rearrangement joins TRBV5-1 to TRBJ1-2; D is possibly TRBD1 (5 bases). V lost 2 bases and J 14 bases, leaving 16 bases between the germline ends. Germline values: CDR1 SGHRS, CDR2 YFSETQ. The CDR3 runs 12 residues. CDR3 residues: CASSLWDGAGTF. DNA of the CDR3: TGCGCCAGCAGCTTATGGGACGGGGCGGGAACCTTC.

This clonotype was detected a few times. V gene TRBV18 combines with J gene TRBJ2-5; D assignment may be TRBD1 or TRBD2 (5 bases each). Trimming stripped 6 bases from V and 1 base from J, with 9 bases between. The CDR3 runs to 13 residues. Germline V gene data show CDR1 as KGHSH and CDR2 as LQKENI. The CDR3 protein is CASSRGAQETQYF. CDR3 DNA sequence: TGTGCCAGCTCCCGAGGGGCCCAAGAGACCCAGTACTTC. The complete variable domain, with remaining parts taken from reference TRBV18 and TRBJ2-5, reads NAGVMQNPRHLVRRRGQEARLRCSPMKGHSHVYWYRQLPEEGLKFMVYLQKENIIDESGMPKERFSAEFPKEGPSILRIQQVVRGDSAAYFCASSRGAQETQYFGPGTRLLVL.

This clonotype has more than one count but fewer than ten. The chain's CDR3 is CASSNTDRPPYEQYF. As DNA, the CDR3 is TGTGCCAGCAGCAACACCGACAGGCCTCCCTACGAGCAGTACTTC. The J gene is TRBJ2-7, the V gene TRBV7-3; TRBD1 might be the D (6 bases). V lost 5 bases, J lost 2 bases, and 16 bases lay in between. Germline V gene lookup returns CDR1 SGHTA and CDR2 FQGTGA. The CDR3 is 15 residues long. The full variable domain, rest sourced from reference TRBV7-3 and TRBJ2-7, is GAGVSQTPSNKVTEKGKYVELRCDPISGHTALYWYRQSLGQGPEFLIYFQGTGAADDSGLPNDRFFAVRPEGSVSTLKIQRTERGDSAVYLCASSNTDRPPYEQYFGPGTRLTVT.

J is TRBJ2-5 and V is TRBV12-3 or TRBV12-4; either TRBD1 or TRBD2 may supply D (6 bases each). V was pared by 6 bases and J by 4 bases, with 18 bases between. This CDR3 is 15 amino acids long. Here the CDR3 reads CASSLGGGGGETQYF. In nucleotides, the CDR3 is TGTGCCAGCAGCCTCGGGGGAGGAGGGGGAGAGACCCAGTACTTC.

CDR3: CASSQDEQKYQETQYF. The CDR3 coding sequence is TGCGCCAGCAGCCAAGATGAACAGAAGTACCAAGAGACCCAGTACTTC. This rearrangement joins TRBV4-1 to TRBJ2-5; D ambiguous. This CDR3 has 16 residues. Trimming pared 0 bases from V and 0 bases from J, leaving 11 bases between. CDR1 is MGHRA and CDR2 is YSYEKL in the germline V gene.

This chain uses TRBV5-1 with TRBJ2-6, with TRBD1 matching over 7 bases. Germline V gene data show CDR1 as SGHRS and CDR2 as YFSETQ. J gave up 2 bases and V 5 bases, and 10 bases lay outside the gene matches. This CDR3 is 17 amino acids long. The CDR3 spells CASSRESTGTGANVLTF. The CDR3 DNA is TGCGCCAGCAGTCGCGAATCGACAGGGACTGGGGCCAACGTCCTGACTTTC.

In its sample, this clonotype was seen a few times. The chain uses TRBV5-1 and TRBJ2-1, with D possibly matching TRBD2 (5 bases). Looked up from germline, CDR1 is SGHRS and CDR2 is YFSETQ. The CDR3 is 14 amino acids. Between the trimmed V and J ends, which lost 2 bases and 7 bases, there was a span of 13 bases. DNA for the CDR3: TGCGCCAGCAGCTTAAACGCGGGTTCGAATGAGCAGTTCTTC. As protein: CASSLNAGSNEQFF.

The chain is built from TRBV6-5 and TRBJ2-7; 7 bases align to TRBD1. J lost 1 base, V lost 4 bases, and 4 bases had no gene match. The germline CDR1 and CDR2 sequences are MNHEY and SVGAGI. This CDR3 contains 14 residues. The CDR3 here is CASSSSGQSYEQYF. Written as DNA, the CDR3 is TGTGCCAGCAGTTCCTCGGGACAGTCCTACGAGCAGTACTTC.

V usage is TRBV11-3 and J usage is TRBJ2-1; 9 positions match TRBD2. Germline loops: CDR1 SGHNT, CDR2 YENEEA. The CDR3 totals 17 residues. Trimming at V came to 4 bases and at J to 8 bases, leaving 15 bases not matched to a gene. As DNA, the CDR3 is TGTGCCAGCAGCTCGGCCAAGACTAGCGGCCGAAGGGATGAGCAGTTCTTC. This codes for CASSSAKTSGRRDEQFF.